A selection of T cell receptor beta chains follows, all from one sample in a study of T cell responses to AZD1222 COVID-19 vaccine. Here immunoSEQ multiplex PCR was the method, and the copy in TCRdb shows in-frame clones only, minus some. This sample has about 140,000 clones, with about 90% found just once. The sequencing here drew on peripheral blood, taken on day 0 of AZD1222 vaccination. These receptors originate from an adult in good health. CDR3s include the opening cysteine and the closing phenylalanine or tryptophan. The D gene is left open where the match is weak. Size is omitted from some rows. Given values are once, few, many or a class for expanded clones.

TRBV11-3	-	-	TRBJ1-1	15	CASSPQGRRDTEAFF	TGTGCCAGCAGCCCGCAGGGGCGGCGGGACACTGAAGCTTTCTTT
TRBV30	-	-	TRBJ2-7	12	CAWGQSPYEQYF	TGTGCCTGGGGACAGTCTCCCTACGAGCAGTACTTC
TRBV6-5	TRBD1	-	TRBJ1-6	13	CASEPGGLSPLHF	TGTGCCAGCGAGCCAGGGGGCTTGTCACCCCTCCACTTT
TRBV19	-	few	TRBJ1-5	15	CASSRQGPSNQPQHF	TGTGCCAGTAGTAGGCAAGGGCCTAGCAATCAGCCCCAGCATTTT
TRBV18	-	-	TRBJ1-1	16	CASSPLPGQGNTEAFF	TGTGCCAGCTCACCCCTCCCTGGGCAGGGGAACACTGAAGCTTTCTTT
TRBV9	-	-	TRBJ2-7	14	CASSVGPRGYEQYF	TGTGCCAGCAGCGTAGGGCCCCGGGGGTACGAGCAGTACTTC
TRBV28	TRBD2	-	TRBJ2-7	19	CASSFPTTRASGSSNEQYF	TGTGCCAGCAGTTTCCCGACGACGAGAGCTAGCGGGAGTTCGAACGAGCAGTACTTC
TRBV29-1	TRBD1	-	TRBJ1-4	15	CSVGFIQGSLGKLFF	TGCAGCGTGGGCTTTATACAGGGGAGTTTGGGAAAACTGTTTTTT
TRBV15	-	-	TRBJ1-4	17	CATSRDPGHLTNEKLFF	TGTGCCACCAGCAGAGATCCCGGACACTTAACTAATGAAAAACTGTTTTTT
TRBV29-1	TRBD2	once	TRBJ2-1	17	CSVELLWLAGVVDEQFF	TGCAGCGTTGAGTTGTTATGGCTAGCGGGAGTGGTCGATGAGCAGTTCTTC
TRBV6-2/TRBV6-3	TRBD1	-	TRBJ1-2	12	CASSRDSYGYTF	TGTGCCAGCAGTAGGGACAGCTATGGCTACACCTTC
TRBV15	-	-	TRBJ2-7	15	CATSRGGGSGYEQYF	TGTGCCACCAGCAGAGGTGGTGGGAGTGGCTACGAGCAGTACTTC
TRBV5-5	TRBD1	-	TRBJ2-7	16	CASSLAPGQGADEQYF	TGTGCCAGCAGCTTGGCTCCGGGACAGGGGGCGGATGAGCAGTACTTC